Below, one T cell receptor beta chain is given with its context. The time point is: blood from clinic visit 5 months post-surgery; TSC patient then seizure free. This sample stems from a study of brain T cells in children with intractable seizures. Germline lookup yields CDR1 MNHEY and CDR2 SVGEGT. V was clipped by 4 bases and J by 5 bases, with 14 bases between them. This CDR3 has 14 amino acids. Profiling relied on immunoSEQ multiplex PCR, and the TCRdb table lists in-frame clones only, not all of them. Of around 340,000 clones in the sample, 93% are singletons; the top ten hold approximately 5%. The sequencing used peripheral blood, collected approximately 5 months after surgery. The sequence was collected from a boy younger than two with tuberous sclerosis and intractable seizures. The chain employs TRBV6-2 or TRBV6-3 and TRBJ2-5; D may be TRBD1 (6 bases). The CDR3 DNA reads TGTGCCAGCAGTTCCCTCCAGGGGTGGGAGACCCAGTACTTC. Encoded protein: CASSSLQGWETQYF.